The rows below give T cell receptor beta chains drawn from one sample of a study of PD-1 and CTLA-4 blockade in melanoma. Here immunoSEQ multiplex PCR was the method, and the copy in TCRdb shows in-frame clones only, minus some. This sample has tens of thousands of clones; roughly 90% occur once, and the top ten carry 5% to 8%. This specimen consisted of CD8+ T cells from peripheral blood, obtained from a patient given anti-PD-1 treatment. The source is a human donor with melanoma. Both conserved end residues are part of each CDR3. The D gene is left open where the match is weak. Expanded clones are given a class, and other clones once, few, many or no size at all.

TRBJ2-1	TRBV12-3/TRBV12-4	-	11	-	CASSLYNEQFF	TGTGCCAGCAGTTTATACAATGAGCAGTTCTTC
TRBJ1-6	TRBV24-1	-	14	TRBD1	CATRGSGGDSPLHF	TGTGCCACCAGGGGTTCAGGGGGCGATTCACCCCTCCACTTT
TRBJ1-1	TRBV20-1	few	9	-	CSFNTEAFF	TGCAGTTTCAACACTGAAGCTTTCTTT
TRBJ1-1	TRBV7-2	-	13	-	CASSFRVDTEAFF	TGTGCCAGCAGCTTCAGGGTGGACACTGAAGCTTTCTTT
TRBJ2-1	TRBV7-8	once	16	TRBD1	CASSPSTGGEFYEQFF	TGTGCCAGCAGCCCTTCGACAGGGGGCGAATTTTATGAGCAGTTCTTC
TRBJ1-1	TRBV19	-	12	TRBD1	CASSRGWTEAFF	TGTGCCAGTAGCAGGGGGTGGACTGAAGCTTTCTTT
TRBJ1-1	TRBV5-8	-	12	-	CASSFGGPGAFF	TGTGCCAGCAGCTTCGGCGGCCCCGGGGCTTTCTTT
TRBJ1-5	TRBV4-3	-	14	-	CASSQDRGGQPQHF	TGCGCCAGCAGCCAAGATAGGGGGGGGCAGCCCCAGCATTTT
TRBJ2-1	TRBV28	-	11	-	CASSYPGEQFF	TGTGCCAGCAGTTATCCCGGTGAGCAGTTCTTC
TRBJ1-1	TRBV29-1	-	14	TRBD1	CSVGQGVRNTEAFF	TGCAGCGTGGGACAGGGTGTGAGGAACACTGAAGCTTTCTTT
TRBJ1-1	TRBV6-2/TRBV6-3	-	13	-	CASSYRERTEAFF	TGTGCCAGCAGTTACAGGGAGAGAACTGAAGCTTTCTTT
TRBJ1-2	TRBV4-3	-	16	TRBD1	CASSQERTGTTPGYTF	TGCGCCAGCAGCCAAGAGAGGACAGGGACCACTCCTGGCTACACCTTC
TRBJ1-1	TRBV9	once	15	TRBD1	CASSVGGGGGTEAFF	TGTGCCAGCAGCGTTGGGGGAGGGGGCGGCACTGAAGCTTTCTTT
TRBJ1-2	TRBV12-3/TRBV12-4	-	10	-	CASSLGGYTF	TGTGCCAGCAGTTTGGGGGGCTACACCTTC
TRBJ2-1	TRBV4-1	-	14	-	CASSQSRDPNEQFF	TGCGCCAGCAGCCAGTCGCGGGACCCCAATGAGCAGTTCTTC
TRBJ2-3	TRBV30	-	15	-	CAWSAGGSSTDTQYF	TGTGCCTGGAGTGCAGGGGGGAGCAGCACAGATACGCAGTATTTT
TRBJ1-5	TRBV28	-	14	-	CASSLDSTNQPQHF	TGTGCCAGCAGTCTCGACAGTACCAATCAGCCCCAGCATTTT
TRBJ2-7	TRBV7-9	-	12	-	CASSAPGSEQYF	TGTGCCAGCAGCGCCCCGGGCTCCGAGCAGTACTTC
TRBJ2-5	TRBV6-5	-	13	-	CASSPGWGETQYF	TGTGCCAGCAGCCCCGGGTGGGGAGAGACCCAGTACTTC
TRBJ2-7	TRBV7-8	-	14	TRBD1	CASSHIDRVHEQYF	TGTGCCAGCAGCCACATCGACAGGGTCCACGAGCAGTACTTC
TRBJ2-7	TRBV2	once	14	-	CASSPGTISYEQYF	TGTGCCAGCAGTCCCGGGACAATCTCCTACGAGCAGTACTTC
TRBJ2-7	TRBV15	-	15	-	CATSSPSDGAYEQYF	TGTGCCACCAGCAGTCCCTCGGATGGCGCCTACGAGCAGTACTTC
TRBJ2-7	TRBV27	-	14	-	CASSRASRVYEQYF	TGTGCCAGCAGTCGTGCATCGAGGGTCTACGAGCAGTACTTC
TRBJ1-1	TRBV29-1	-	14	-	CSVELGSAPTEAFF	TGCAGCGTTGAACTAGGCAGCGCGCCCACTGAAGCTTTCTTT
TRBJ1-4	TRBV4-2	-	13	TRBD1	CASGQDRDEKLFF	TGTGCCAGCGGCCAGGACAGGGATGAAAAACTGTTTTTT
TRBJ2-5	TRBV9	-	16	TRBD1	CASSARGTGNQETQYF	TGTGCCAGCAGCGCCCGAGGGACAGGGAACCAAGAGACCCAGTACTTC
TRBJ2-2	TRBV7-9	-	12	-	CASSLNTGELFF	TGTGCCAGCAGCTTAAACACCGGGGAGCTGTTTTTT
TRBJ1-1	TRBV19	-	15	TRBD1	CASSDRQGSFAEAFF	TGTGCCAGTAGTGACCGACAGGGTAGTTTCGCTGAAGCTTTCTTT
TRBJ1-1	TRBV28	-	11	-	CASSLGPEAFF	TGTGCCAGCAGTTTAGGCCCTGAAGCTTTCTTT
TRBJ2-7	TRBV30	once	14	-	CAWSVAGAAYEQYF	TGTGCCTGGAGTGTGGCTGGGGCAGCCTACGAGCAGTACTTC
TRBJ1-5	TRBV6-6	-	16	-	CASGQAVASDHQPQHF	TGTGCCAGCGGGCAGGCAGTAGCTAGCGACCATCAGCCCCAGCATTTT
TRBJ1-4	TRBV2	-	14	-	CASSESVGQEKLFF	TGTGCCAGCAGTGAATCAGTAGGACAGGAAAAACTGTTTTTT
TRBJ2-7	TRBV27	once	11	-	CASSSDNAQYF	TGTGCCAGCAGTTCGGACAACGCCCAGTACTTC
TRBJ2-1	TRBV5-4	-	14	TRBD2	CASSATSGEDEQFF	TGTGCCAGCAGCGCGACTAGCGGGGAGGATGAGCAGTTCTTC
TRBJ2-3	TRBV27	-	15	TRBD2	CASTLTSGGAGTQYF	TGTGCCAGCACCCTGACTAGCGGGGGGGCCGGGACGCAGTATTTT
TRBJ1-1	TRBV7-4	-	17	TRBD1	CASSSLVGQGRDTEAFF	TGTGCCAGCAGCTCCCTTGTGGGACAGGGGAGGGACACTGAAGCTTTCTTT
TRBJ1-1	TRBV7-8	-	14	-	CASSPRGGNTEAFF	TGTGCCAGCAGCCCCCGGGGAGGGAACACTGAAGCTTTCTTT
TRBJ2-1	TRBV6-5	-	15	TRBD1	CASSHVGTGNNEQFF	TGTGCCAGCAGTCATGTCGGGACAGGAAACAATGAGCAGTTCTTC
TRBJ2-7	TRBV7-3	-	15	-	CASSLEGDSRYEQYF	TGTGCCAGCAGCTTAGAAGGGGACTCCCGCTACGAGCAGTACTTC
TRBJ2-7	TRBV11-2	few	14	-	CASSLEAPSYEQYF	TGTGCCAGCAGCTTAGAGGCCCCCTCCTACGAGCAGTACTTC
TRBJ1-2	TRBV5-4	large	14	TRBD1	CASSLSGQGDGYTF	TGTGCCAGCAGCTTGTCGGGACAGGGGGATGGCTACACCTTC
TRBJ2-7	TRBV28	-	14	-	CASSLGLEAYEQYF	TGTGCCAGCAGTTTGGGCCTGGAGGCCTACGAGCAGTACTTC
TRBJ1-3	TRBV6-2/TRBV6-3	-	16	-	CASSYSDGESGNTIYF	TGTGCCAGCAGTTACTCGGACGGCGAGTCTGGAAACACCATATATTTT
TRBJ2-1	TRBV7-9	-	16	-	CASSPEGGGGNNEQFF	TGTGCCAGCAGTCCAGAGGGAGGGGGTGGAAACAATGAGCAGTTCTTC
TRBJ2-2	TRBV7-8	-	14	-	CASSYNSYTGELFF	TGTGCCAGCAGTTACAACTCATACACCGGGGAGCTGTTTTTT
TRBJ1-2	TRBV4-3	-	15	-	CASSQDPGLTGGYTF	TGCGCCAGCAGCCAAGACCCGGGACTTACTGGAGGCTACACCTTC
TRBJ2-7	TRBV19	-	14	TRBD1	CASSRQGASREQYF	TGTGCCAGTAGTCGGCAGGGGGCGTCTCGGGAGCAGTACTTC